The clone carrying this T cell receptor (beta chain) has a handful of counts. The antigen is undetermined. The source of the sample is a study of blood T cells in healthy people across ages. General study results and limits: Strong correlation was found linking TCR beta diversity to naive T cell percentage.

PBMCs, at least 6 million per sample, were isolated. This CDR3 is built from 15 residues. V was trimmed by 4 bases and J by 2 bases, leaving 14 bases between them. Germline loops: CDR1 LGHNA, CDR2 YNFKEQ. A second PCR, run for roughly 7 to 12 cycles, used a sample-barcoded 5' primer plus a J-beta primer mix. The yield of each sample was at least 2.5 million CDR3-containing paired-end reads. Using its own MiXCR run on the 5' RACE reads, TCRdb lists one record per CDR3 protein. There are approximately 880,000 distinct CDR3 sequences in the sample; about 48% occur only once, and roughly 13% lies in the top ten.

This clonotype originated in a man aged 30 to 45 in good health. V and J are TRBV4-2 and TRBJ2-5; possibly TRBD1 for D (5 bases). The source material was blood. CDR3 in amino acids: CASSPYGQDQETQYF. CDR3 DNA sequence: TGTGCCAGCAGCCCCTACGGACAAGATCAAGAGACCCAGTACTTC.